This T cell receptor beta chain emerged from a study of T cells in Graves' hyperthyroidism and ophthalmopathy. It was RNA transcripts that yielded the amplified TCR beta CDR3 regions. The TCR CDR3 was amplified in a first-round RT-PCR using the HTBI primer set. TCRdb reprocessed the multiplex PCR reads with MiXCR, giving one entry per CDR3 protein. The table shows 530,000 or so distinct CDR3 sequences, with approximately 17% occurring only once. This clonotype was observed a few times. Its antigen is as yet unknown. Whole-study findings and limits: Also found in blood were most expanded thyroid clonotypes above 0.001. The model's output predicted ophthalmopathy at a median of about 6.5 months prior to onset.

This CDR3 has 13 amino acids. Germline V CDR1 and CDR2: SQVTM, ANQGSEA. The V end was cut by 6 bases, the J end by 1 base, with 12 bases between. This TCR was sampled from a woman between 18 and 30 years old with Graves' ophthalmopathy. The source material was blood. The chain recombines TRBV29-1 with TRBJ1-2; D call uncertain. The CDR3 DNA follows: TGCAGCGTCGGCCCTGACCGTAACTATGGCTACACCTTC. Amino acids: CSVGPDRNYGYTF. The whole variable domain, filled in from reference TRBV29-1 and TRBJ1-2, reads SAVISQKPSRDICQRGTSLTIQCQVDSQVTMMFWYRQQPGQSLTLIATANQGSEATYESGFVIDKFPISRPNLTFSTLTVSNMSPEDSSIYLCSVGPDRNYGYTFGSGTRLTVV.